This T cell receptor beta chain was captured in a study of tumor-infiltrating lymphocytes in primary liver carcinoma. For this clonotype: What it recognizes is unknown.

Unsorted bulk tissue, about 19-30 mg of it, served as the source for co-extraction of RNA and DNA. CDR3 length: 15 residues. CDR1 is SGHAT, CDR2 FQDESV, per germline (reference sequence). V was pared by 9 bases and J by 2 bases, with 18 bases between. cDNA specific to TCR beta was made from approximately 0.55 ug of total RNA, with a constant-region primer employed for priming. Each TCR beta library was derived from three nested multiplex PCR rounds that employed slightly modified ARM-PCR. It was with TRBV1-TRBV30 forward primers and a C-beta reverse primer that the first two PCR rounds were run, at roughly 10 cycles each. TCRdb independently ran MiXCR on the multiplex PCR reads; one entry per CDR3 protein. In the table there are roughly 32,000 distinct CDR3 sequences, 70% to 85% of which are singletons. Study-level findings and limits: Roughly 7.5-25% of top clones, and no more, occurred in all five tumor regions.

The chain combines TRBV11-1 with TRBJ2-3, with D uncertain. The sequenced material came from liver tumor tissue from sampling region 4. The subset was: tumor region T4, right-lateral pole. The clonotype was recovered from a man aged 40-55 years with primary liver carcinoma and hepatitis B virus infection. Here the CDR3 DNA reads TGTGCCAGTAGTTTGCCGAGGAAGAACACAGATACGCAGTATTTT. This translates into CASSLPRKNTDTQYF.